These T cell receptor beta chains were read from a single sample in a study of identical twins. TCRdb fed the 5' RACE reads into MiXCR, producing one record per CDR3 protein. The sample lists hundreds of thousands of distinct CDR3 sequences; roughly an eighth were seen once. Sequenced: memory (CD45RO+) T cells sorted from blood. These receptors were collected from a woman aged 18-30 years in good health. Each CDR3 is given with its conserved first and last residue. A D gene is named only where the DNA matches it firmly. Clone size is stated in some rows and not others, as once, few, many or a class when expanded.

15	TRBV21-1	TRBJ2-3	few	-	CASCYTGSLTDTQYF	TGTGCCAGCTGCTATACCGGGTCGCTCACAGATACGCAGTATTTT
16	TRBV20-1	TRBJ2-1	-	-	CSARDLSGGSYNEQFF	TGCAGTGCCAGAGATCTGAGCGGCGGCTCCTACAATGAGCAGTTCTTC
15	TRBV7-3	TRBJ2-1	-	-	CASSLAGGKYNEQFF	TGTGCCAGCAGCTTAGCCGGGGGAAAGTACAATGAGCAGTTCTTC
12	TRBV20-1	TRBJ2-7	-	-	CSAPSATYEQYF	TGCAGTGCCCCTAGCGCCACCTACGAGCAGTACTTC
17	TRBV4-1	TRBJ2-2	-	-	CASSQDLPGSNTGELFF	TGCGCCAGCAGCCAAGATCTCCCGGGGTCGAACACCGGGGAGCTGTTTTTT
19	TRBV18	TRBJ2-2	few	TRBD1	CASSPRTGARREDTGELFF	TGTGCCAGCTCACCGCGGACAGGGGCCCGCCGCGAAGACACCGGGGAGCTGTTTTTT
12	TRBV12-3/TRBV12-4	TRBJ1-1	many	-	CASSIMNTEAFF	TGTGCCAGCAGCATAATGAACACTGAAGCTTTCTTT
16	TRBV7-3	TRBJ2-2	few	-	CASSWRGGTSSGELFF	TGTGCCAGCAGCTGGAGGGGGGGAACCTCATCCGGGGAGCTGTTTTTT
13	TRBV2	TRBJ2-1	few	TRBD2	CASRSGRGGEQFF	TGTGCCAGCAGAAGCGGGAGAGGCGGTGAGCAGTTCTTC
16	TRBV29-1	TRBJ2-5	-	-	CSVPPPRAAIQETQYF	TGCAGCGTTCCACCTCCGAGGGCCGCGATCCAAGAGACCCAGTACTTC
15	TRBV3-1	TRBJ2-7	-	TRBD1	CASSPTGQASYEQYF	TGTGCCAGCAGCCCGACCGGACAGGCGTCCTACGAGCAGTACTTC
14	TRBV4-3	TRBJ1-1	few	-	CASSQGTRGTEAFF	TGCGCCAGCAGCCAAGGGACGCGGGGCACTGAAGCTTTCTTT
11	TRBV7-9	TRBJ1-2	-	-	CASSLHGTYTF	TGTGCCAGCAGCTTACACGGGACCTACACCTTC
16	TRBV20-1	TRBJ2-1	many	TRBD2	CSARSGGGRRYNEQFF	TGCAGTGCTAGATCGGGGGGCGGGAGGAGGTACAATGAGCAGTTCTTC
14	TRBV5-5	TRBJ2-2	-	-	CASSPGTKPGELFF	TGTGCCAGCAGCCCGGGAACTAAACCCGGGGAGCTGTTTTTT
16	TRBV5-1	TRBJ2-7	many	-	CASSTGRRSDSYEQYF	TGCGCCAGCAGCACCGGCAGGCGGTCTGACTCCTACGAGCAGTACTTC
14	TRBV12-3/TRBV12-4	TRBJ1-1	many	-	CASSRRGEITEAFF	TGTGCCAGCAGCCGACGGGGGGAGATTACTGAAGCTTTCTTT
14	TRBV12-3/TRBV12-4	TRBJ1-3	few	-	CASSVTVKGNTIYF	TGTGCCAGCAGCGTGACGGTGAAGGGAAACACCATATATTTT
14	TRBV5-6	TRBJ2-4	few	-	CASSFGEAKNIQYF	TGTGCCAGCAGTTTCGGGGAAGCCAAAAACATTCAGTACTTC
15	TRBV12-3/TRBV12-4	TRBJ2-1	many	TRBD1	CASSLQGAFYNEQFF	TGTGCCAGCAGTTTGCAGGGGGCGTTTTACAATGAGCAGTTCTTC
14	TRBV6-5	TRBJ1-2	few	-	CASSSQQRNYGYTF	TGTGCCAGCAGTTCCCAACAGAGGAACTATGGCTACACCTTC
15	TRBV11-3	TRBJ2-5	few	-	CASSSRDGIVETQYF	TGTGCCAGCAGCTCTCGTGACGGGATTGTGGAGACCCAGTACTTC
10	TRBV29-1	TRBJ2-1	few	-	CSVSSGLISF	TGCAGCGTTTCATCGGGACTTATATCGTTC
14	TRBV19	TRBJ2-5	-	-	CATSDGRMKETQYF	TGTGCCACCTCAGACGGTCGAATGAAAGAGACCCAGTACTTC
14	TRBV7-2	TRBJ2-4	few	-	CASSLPVAKNIQYF	TGTGCCAGCAGCTTGCCCGTCGCCAAAAACATTCAGTACTTC
10	TRBV24-1	TRBJ1-2	-	-	CATSEGGYTF	TGTGCCACCAGTGAAGGGGGCTACACCTTC
16	TRBV11-3	TRBJ2-7	-	-	CASSSLRDLSSYEQYF	TGTGCCAGCAGCTCGCTCCGGGACCTCAGCTCCTACGAGCAGTACTTC
17	TRBV7-6	TRBJ2-3	-	TRBD2	CASSLASSGGRGDTQYF	TGTGCCAGCAGCTTAGCCAGCTCGGGGGGGAGGGGAGATACGCAGTATTTT
14	TRBV7-9	TRBJ1-4	-	TRBD1	CASSPGTGGEKLFF	TGTGCCAGCAGCCCAGGGACAGGGGGCGAAAAACTGTTTTTT
12	TRBV12-3/TRBV12-4	TRBJ1-1	many	-	CASSYDGLEAFF	TGTGCCAGCAGCTACGACGGACTTGAAGCTTTCTTT
11	TRBV30	TRBJ2-7	few	-	CAWTGSSEQYF	TGTGCCTGGACAGGGTCCAGTGAGCAGTACTTC
15	TRBV3-1	TRBJ2-2	-	-	CASSQGGDSLGELFF	TGTGCCAGCAGCCAAGGGGGGGACTCGCTTGGGGAGCTGTTTTTT
16	TRBV20-1	TRBJ2-7	-	-	CSARVRGKTVPYEQYF	TGCAGTGCTAGAGTGAGGGGGAAAACAGTACCCTACGAGCAGTACTTC
15	TRBV6-5	TRBJ1-1	-	-	CASSSLGGAATEAFF	TGTGCCAGCAGTTCCCTGGGGGGGGCGGCGACTGAAGCTTTCTTT
13	TRBV20-1	TRBJ2-1	few	-	CSTSGFSYNEQFF	TGCAGCACGAGCGGCTTCTCCTACAATGAGCAGTTCTTC
15	TRBV5-1	TRBJ2-3	-	-	CASSLGAGAADTQYF	TGCGCCAGCAGCTTGGGGGCAGGGGCGGCAGATACGCAGTATTTT
15	TRBV5-1	TRBJ2-5	-	-	CASSLESRLEETQYF	TGCGCCAGCAGCTTGGAGTCCCGACTTGAGGAGACCCAGTACTTC
15	TRBV5-1	TRBJ2-2	few	-	CASRTPGGHTGELFF	TGCGCCAGCAGAACCCCGGGCGGGCACACCGGGGAGCTGTTTTTT
16	TRBV3-1	TRBJ2-7	few	-	CASSHSVGSFSYEQYF	TGTGCCAGCAGCCACTCTGTAGGGTCTTTCTCCTACGAGCAGTACTTC
17	TRBV5-1	TRBJ2-1	few	TRBD2	CASSSGRLAGSYMEQFF	TGCGCCAGCAGCTCTGGCCGTCTAGCGGGAAGCTACATGGAGCAGTTCTTC
14	TRBV20-1	TRBJ2-7	few	TRBD2	CSAATSGSSYEQYF	TGCAGTGCTGCGACTAGCGGGAGCTCCTACGAGCAGTACTTC
14	TRBV7-9	TRBJ2-1	many	-	CASSSWNDTSKQFF	TGTGCCAGCAGCTCCTGGAATGACACTTCCAAGCAGTTCTTC
15	TRBV20-1	TRBJ2-2	many	-	CSARTATGGTGELFF	TGCAGTGCTAGGACTGCGACAGGCGGAACCGGGGAGCTGTTTTTT
15	TRBV10-2	TRBJ1-6	few	TRBD1	CASSGRETGDYPLHF	TGCGCCAGCAGTGGCCGTGAGACAGGGGACTATCCCCTCCACTTT
17	TRBV12-3/TRBV12-4	TRBJ2-3	few	TRBD2	CASSLGGTRGMTDTQYF	TGTGCCAGCAGTTTAGGGGGGACTAGGGGAATGACAGATACGCAGTATTTT
14	TRBV7-8	TRBJ2-3	-	-	CASSAGPSTDTQYF	TGTGCCAGCAGCGCCGGACCTAGCACAGATACGCAGTATTTT